This TCR beta chain appears in the sequencing data of a study of blood T cell repertoires in COVID-19. Overall study: T cells, B-cell-depleted T cells, or PBMCs provided the cDNA or gDNA that served as material.

Trimming took off 1 base at V and 2 bases at J, with 8 bases between the two ends. The CDR3 is 14 residues long. The germline V gene encodes CDR1 SEHNR and CDR2 FQNEAQ (reference sequence). Grouping used clinical history reported by participants in a survey and questionnaire. Only in-frame clones appear in the TCRdb table, and some are missing; sequencing was by immunoSEQ multiplex PCR. The data hold approximately 240,000 clones, with 87% observed a single time. The chain is built from TRBV7-9 and TRBJ1-2; D may be TRBD1 (6 bases). The sequenced material came from PBMCs or T cells enriched from blood (not recorded which). The clonotype was recovered from a woman in her 30s with acute COVID-19. This chain's CDR3 is CASSLGQENYGYTF. As DNA, the CDR3 is TGTGCCAGCAGCTTAGGACAGGAGAACTATGGCTACACCTTC.